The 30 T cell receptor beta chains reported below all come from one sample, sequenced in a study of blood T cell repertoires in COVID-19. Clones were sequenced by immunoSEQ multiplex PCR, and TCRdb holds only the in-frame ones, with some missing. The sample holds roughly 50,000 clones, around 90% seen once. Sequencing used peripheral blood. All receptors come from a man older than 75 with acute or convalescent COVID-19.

As DNA, the CDR3 is TGTGCCAGCAGGCCGGACCTCACTAGCGGACGCACAGATACGCAGTATTTT. It is translated as CASRPDLTSGRTDTQYF. The chain employs TRBV7-8 and TRBJ2-3; 8 bases line up with TRBD2. The V segment lost 6 bases and the J segment 1 base; nucleotides outside the gene matches: 12. The CDR3 runs 17 residues. Germline assignment: CDR1 SGHVS and CDR2 FQNEAQ.

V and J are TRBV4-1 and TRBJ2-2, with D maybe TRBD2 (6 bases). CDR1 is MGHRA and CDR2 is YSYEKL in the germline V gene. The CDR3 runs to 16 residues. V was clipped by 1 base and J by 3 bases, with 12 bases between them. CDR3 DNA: TGCGCCAGCAGCCAAGGAGGGGACTGGCACACCGGGGAGCTGTTTTTT. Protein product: CASSQGGDWHTGELFF.

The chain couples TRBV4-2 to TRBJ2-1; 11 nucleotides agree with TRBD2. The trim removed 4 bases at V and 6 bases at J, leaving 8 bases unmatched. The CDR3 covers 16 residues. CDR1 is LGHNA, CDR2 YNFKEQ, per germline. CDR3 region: CASSPEDSGGANEQFF. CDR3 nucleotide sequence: TGTGCCAGCAGCCCCGAGGATAGCGGGGGGGCCAATGAGCAGTTCTTC.

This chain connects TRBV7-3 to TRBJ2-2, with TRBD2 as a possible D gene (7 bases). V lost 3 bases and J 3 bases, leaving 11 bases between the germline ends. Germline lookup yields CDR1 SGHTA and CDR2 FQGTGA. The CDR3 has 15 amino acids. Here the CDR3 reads CASSLAGAHTGELFF. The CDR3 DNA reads TGTGCCAGCAGCTTGGCGGGGGCCCACACCGGGGAGCTGTTTTTT.

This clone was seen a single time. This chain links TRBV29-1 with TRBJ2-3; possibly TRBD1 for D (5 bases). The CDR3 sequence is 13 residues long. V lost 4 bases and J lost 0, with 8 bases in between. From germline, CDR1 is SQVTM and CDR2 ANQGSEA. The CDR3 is CSVGRTSTDTQYF. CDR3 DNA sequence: TGCAGCGTTGGCAGGACAAGCACAGATACGCAGTATTTT.

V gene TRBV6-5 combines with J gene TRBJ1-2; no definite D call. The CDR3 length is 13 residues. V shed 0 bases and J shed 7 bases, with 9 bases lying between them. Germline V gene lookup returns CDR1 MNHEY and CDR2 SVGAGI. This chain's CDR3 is CASSYSRGPGYTF. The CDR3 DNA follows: TGTGCCAGCAGTTACTCGAGAGGGCCTGGCTACACCTTC.

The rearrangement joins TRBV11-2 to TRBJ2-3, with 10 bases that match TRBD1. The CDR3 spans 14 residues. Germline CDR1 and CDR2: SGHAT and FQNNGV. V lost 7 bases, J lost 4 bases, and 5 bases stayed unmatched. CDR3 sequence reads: CASTRDRGADTQYF. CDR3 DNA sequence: TGTGCCAGCACCCGGGACAGGGGTGCAGATACGCAGTATTTT.

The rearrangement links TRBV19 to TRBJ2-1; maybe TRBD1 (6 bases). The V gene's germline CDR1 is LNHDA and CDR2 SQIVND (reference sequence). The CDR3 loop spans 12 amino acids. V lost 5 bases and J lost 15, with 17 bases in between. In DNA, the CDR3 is TGTGCCAGTAGTGCTTTACAGGACAGACGGTTCTTC. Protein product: CASSALQDRRFF.

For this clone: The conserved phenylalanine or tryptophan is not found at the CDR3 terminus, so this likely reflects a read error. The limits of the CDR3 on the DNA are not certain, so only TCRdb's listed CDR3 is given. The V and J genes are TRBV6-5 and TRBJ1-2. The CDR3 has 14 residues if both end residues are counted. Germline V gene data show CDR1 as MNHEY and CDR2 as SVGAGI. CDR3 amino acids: CASSRERTALGFGV.

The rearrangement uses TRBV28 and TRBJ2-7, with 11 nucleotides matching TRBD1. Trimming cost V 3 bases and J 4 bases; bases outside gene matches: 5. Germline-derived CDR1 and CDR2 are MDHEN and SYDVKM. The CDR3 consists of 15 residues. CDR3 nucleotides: TGTGCCAGCAGTTTTTCCGGGACAGGGGGTTACGAGCAGTACTTC. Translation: CASSFSGTGGYEQYF.

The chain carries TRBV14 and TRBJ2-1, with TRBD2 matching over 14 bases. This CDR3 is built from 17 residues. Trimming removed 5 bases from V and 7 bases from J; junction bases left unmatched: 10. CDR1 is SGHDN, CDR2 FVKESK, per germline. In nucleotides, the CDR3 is TGTGCCAGCAGCTCACGACTAGCGGGGGGGCTATGGAATGAGCAGTTCTTC. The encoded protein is CASSSRLAGGLWNEQFF.

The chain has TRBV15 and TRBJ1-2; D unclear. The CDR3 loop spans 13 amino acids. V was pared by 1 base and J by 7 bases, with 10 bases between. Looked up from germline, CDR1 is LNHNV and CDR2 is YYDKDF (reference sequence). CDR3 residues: CATSRGSRSGYTF. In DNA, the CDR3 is TGTGCCACCAGCAGAGGGTCGAGGTCTGGCTACACCTTC.

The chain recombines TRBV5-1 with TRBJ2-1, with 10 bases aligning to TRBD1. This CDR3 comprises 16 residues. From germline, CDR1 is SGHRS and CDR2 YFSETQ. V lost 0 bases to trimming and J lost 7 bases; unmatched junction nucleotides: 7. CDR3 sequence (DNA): TGCGCCAGCAGCTTGGCACCGGGACAGGGGCAGAATGAGCAGTTCTTC. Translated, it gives CASSLAPGQGQNEQFF.

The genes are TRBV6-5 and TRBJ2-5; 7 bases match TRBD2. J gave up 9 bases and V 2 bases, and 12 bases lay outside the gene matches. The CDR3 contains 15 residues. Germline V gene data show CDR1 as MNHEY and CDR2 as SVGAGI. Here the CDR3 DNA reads TGTGCCAGCAGTTACACCCCGACTAGCCGAGGGCCCCAGTACTTC. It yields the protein CASSYTPTSRGPQYF.

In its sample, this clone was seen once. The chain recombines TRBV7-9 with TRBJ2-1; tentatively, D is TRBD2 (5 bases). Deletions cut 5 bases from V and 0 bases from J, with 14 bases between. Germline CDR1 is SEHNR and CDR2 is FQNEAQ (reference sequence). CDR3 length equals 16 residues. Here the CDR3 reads CASSPPRAVSYNEQFF. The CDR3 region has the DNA TGTGCCAGCAGCCCCCCCCGAGCGGTCTCCTACAATGAGCAGTTCTTC.

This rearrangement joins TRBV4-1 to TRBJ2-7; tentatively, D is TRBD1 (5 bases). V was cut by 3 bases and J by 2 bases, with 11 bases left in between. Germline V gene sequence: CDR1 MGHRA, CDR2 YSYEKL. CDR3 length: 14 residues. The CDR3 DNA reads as TGCGCCAGCAGCCAGATACCGACAGCCTACGAGCAGTACTTC. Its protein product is CASSQIPTAYEQYF.

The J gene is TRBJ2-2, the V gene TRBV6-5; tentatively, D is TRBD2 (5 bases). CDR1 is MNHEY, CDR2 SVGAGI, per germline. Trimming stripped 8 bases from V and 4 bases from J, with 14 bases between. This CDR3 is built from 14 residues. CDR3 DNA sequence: TGTGCCAGCCATTCGGAGGAATCCACCGGGGAGCTGTTTTTT. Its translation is CASHSEESTGELFF.

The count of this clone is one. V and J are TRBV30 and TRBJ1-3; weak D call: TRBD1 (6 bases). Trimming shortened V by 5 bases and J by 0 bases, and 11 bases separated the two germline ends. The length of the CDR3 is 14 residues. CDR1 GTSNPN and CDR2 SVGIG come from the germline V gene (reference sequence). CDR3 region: CAWATGLSGNTIYF. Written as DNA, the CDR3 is TGTGCCTGGGCGACAGGTCTCTCTGGAAACACCATATATTTT.

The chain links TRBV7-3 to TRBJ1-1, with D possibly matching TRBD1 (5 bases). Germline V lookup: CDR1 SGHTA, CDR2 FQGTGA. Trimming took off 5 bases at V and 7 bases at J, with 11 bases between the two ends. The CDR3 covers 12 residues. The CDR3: CASSHSTDEAFF. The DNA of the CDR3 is TGTGCCAGCAGCCACTCGACAGATGAAGCTTTCTTT.

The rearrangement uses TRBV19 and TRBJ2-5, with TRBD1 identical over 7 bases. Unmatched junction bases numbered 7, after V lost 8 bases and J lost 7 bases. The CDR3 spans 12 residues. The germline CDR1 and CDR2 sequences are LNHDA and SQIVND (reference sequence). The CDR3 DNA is TGTGCCAGTGGACAGGAGAGGGGGACCCAGTACTTC. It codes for CASGQERGTQYF.

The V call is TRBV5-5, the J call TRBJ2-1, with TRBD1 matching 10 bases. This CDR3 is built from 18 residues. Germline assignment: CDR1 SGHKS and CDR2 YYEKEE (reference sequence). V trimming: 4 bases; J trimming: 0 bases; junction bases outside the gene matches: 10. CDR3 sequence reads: CASSPTTGGLSSYNEQFF. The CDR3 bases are TGTGCCAGCAGCCCGACGACAGGGGGCCTAAGCTCCTACAATGAGCAGTTCTTC.

The CDR3 DNA reads as TGTGCCAGCAGGTCAGGGTCTCACAATGAGCAGTTCTTC. Amino acid sequence: CASRSGSHNEQFF. The chain carries TRBV12-3 or TRBV12-4 and TRBJ2-1; the D gene is possibly TRBD1 (5 bases). Trimming removed 6 bases from V and 5 bases from J, with 11 bases in between. The CDR3 is made up of 13 amino acids.

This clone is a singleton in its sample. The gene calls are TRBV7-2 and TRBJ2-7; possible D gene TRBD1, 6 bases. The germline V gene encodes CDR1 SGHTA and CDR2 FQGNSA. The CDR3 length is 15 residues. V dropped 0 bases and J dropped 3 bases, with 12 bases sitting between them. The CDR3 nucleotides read TGTGCCAGCAGCTTAGCGGTAAGGGGGAACTACGAGCAGTACTTC. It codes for CASSLAVRGNYEQYF.

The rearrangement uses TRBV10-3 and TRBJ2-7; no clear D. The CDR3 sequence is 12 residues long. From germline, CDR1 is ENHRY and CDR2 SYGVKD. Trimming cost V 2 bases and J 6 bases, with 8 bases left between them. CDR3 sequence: CAISEAVTEQYF. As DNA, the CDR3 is TGTGCCATCAGTGAGGCGGTTACCGAGCAGTACTTC.

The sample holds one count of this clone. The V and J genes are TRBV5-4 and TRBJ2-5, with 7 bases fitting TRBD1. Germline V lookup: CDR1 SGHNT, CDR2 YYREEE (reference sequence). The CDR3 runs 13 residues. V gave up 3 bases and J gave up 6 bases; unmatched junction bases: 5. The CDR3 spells CASSSGQVKTQYF. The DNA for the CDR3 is TGTGCCAGCAGCTCTGGACAGGTCAAGACCCAGTACTTC. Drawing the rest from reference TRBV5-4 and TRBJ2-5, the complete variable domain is ETGVTQSPTHLIKTRGQQVTLRCSSQSGHNTVSWYQQALGQGPQFIFQYYREEENGRGNFPPRFSGLQFPNYSSELNVNALELDDSALYLCASSSGQVKTQYFGPGTRLLVL.

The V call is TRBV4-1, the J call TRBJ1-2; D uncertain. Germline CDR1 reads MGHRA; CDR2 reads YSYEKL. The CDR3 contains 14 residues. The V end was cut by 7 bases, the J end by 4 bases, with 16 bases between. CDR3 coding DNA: TGCGCCAGCACCCCCGGGAAGGGAGGCTATGGCTACACCTTC. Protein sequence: CASTPGKGGYGYTF.

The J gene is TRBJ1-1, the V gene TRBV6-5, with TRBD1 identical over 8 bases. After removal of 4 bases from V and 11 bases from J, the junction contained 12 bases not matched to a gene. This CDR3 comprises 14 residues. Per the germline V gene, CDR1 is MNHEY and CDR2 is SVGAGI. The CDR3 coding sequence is TGTGCCAGCAGTTCACGGGACAGGCGGACCCGGGCTTTCTTT. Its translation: CASSSRDRRTRAFF.

Written as DNA, the CDR3 is TGTGCCACCCATTCGACAGGGGAGGATCCCAAGAATCAGCCCCAGCATTTT. Its translation: CATHSTGEDPKNQPQHF. This chain joins TRBV24-1 and TRBJ1-5, with 8 bases identical to TRBD1. Germline V gene lookup returns CDR1 KGHDR and CDR2 SFDVKD. Trimming removed 9 bases from V and 4 bases from J; junction bases left unmatched: 16. This CDR3 region has 17 residues.

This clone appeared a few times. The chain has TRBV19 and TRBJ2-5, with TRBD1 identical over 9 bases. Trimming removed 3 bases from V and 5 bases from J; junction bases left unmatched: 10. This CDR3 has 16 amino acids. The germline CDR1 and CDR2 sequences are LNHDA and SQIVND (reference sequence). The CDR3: CASSIPGQGWRETQYF. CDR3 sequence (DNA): TGTGCCAGTAGTATCCCGGGACAGGGATGGAGGGAGACCCAGTACTTC. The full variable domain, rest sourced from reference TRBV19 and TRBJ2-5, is DGGITQSPKYLFRKEGQNVTLSCEQNLNHDAMYWYRQDPGQGLRLIYYSQIVNDFQKGDIAEGYSVSREKKESFPLTVTSAQKNPTAFYLCASSIPGQGWRETQYFGPGTRLLVL.

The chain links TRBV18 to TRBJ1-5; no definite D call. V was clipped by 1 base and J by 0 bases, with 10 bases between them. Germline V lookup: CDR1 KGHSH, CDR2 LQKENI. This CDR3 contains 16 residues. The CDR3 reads CASSPRHDNSNQPQHF. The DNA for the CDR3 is TGTGCCAGCTCACCACGACACGACAATAGCAATCAGCCCCAGCATTTT.